This T cell receptor (beta chain) was found in a study of cytomegalovirus exposure and HLA in healthy donors. General study findings and limits: Immune exposure was documented only through CMV serostatus. A later analysis associated some 16,000 TCR beta sequences with HLA alleles at a 0.05 false discovery rate. Reports indicated that the classifier achieved high specificity and sensitivity in diagnosing cytomegalovirus status.

A remark on this clone: Its antigen is currently unknown.

With 4 bases removed from V and 2 bases from J, the gap between germline ends came to 13 bases. Germline CDR1 SGHRS, CDR2 YFSETQ. CDR3 size: 15 residues. PCR amplification relied on 60 Vbeta primers (plus 13 Jbeta primers). TCRdb keeps only in-frame clones here, not all; method: immunoSEQ multiplex PCR. Here the sample spans 200,000 to 250,000 clones, 76% being singletons. V usage is TRBV5-1 and J usage is TRBJ2-1; D may be TRBD2 (6 bases). Sequenced input: PBMCs. The TCR was taken from a man between 18 and 29 years old in good health and CMV-seronegative. The CDR3 nucleotides read TGCGCCAGCAGCCGAATAGCGGATGCCTACAATGAGCAGTTCTTC. It encodes CASSRIADAYNEQFF.